The 6 T cell receptor beta chains reported below all come from one sample, sequenced in a study of T cells in narcolepsy. Generated by immunoSEQ multiplex PCR, the TCRdb table keeps only in-frame clones and is missing some. The repertoire holds tens of thousands of clones, with roughly 80% as singletons. Material for sequencing was CD45RA- memory CD4+ T cells from PBMCs. Receptor source: a human donor with narcolepsy.

This clone was detected only once. The chain joins TRBV19 to TRBJ1-1; no clear D gene. Trimming left V 5 bases short and J 0 bases short, with 16 bases between. The CDR3 runs 16 residues. The germline V gene has CDR1 LNHDA and CDR2 SQIVND (reference sequence). CDR3 amino acids: CASSAGVNILNTEAFF. The DNA for the CDR3 is TGTGCCAGTAGTGCCGGGGTAAATATTTTGAACACTGAAGCTTTCTTT.

As concerns this clone: An end of the junction does not agree with germline; a read error may underlie this. The gene calls are TRBV2 and TRBJ1-2; possibly TRBD1 for D (5 bases). The germline CDR1 and CDR2 sequences are SNHLY and FYNNEI. CDR3 length equals 15 residues. CDR3 DNA sequence: TGTGCCAGCAGCGAAGGTACAGGTTTGTCCTATGGCTACACCTTC. Residues: CASSEGTGLSYGYTF.

This chain joins TRBV6-5 and TRBJ1-2; TRBD1 is a possible D gene (5 bases). V lost 0 bases, J lost 2 bases, and 10 bases lay in between. CDR1 MNHEY and CDR2 SVGAGI come from the germline V gene. The CDR3 is made up of 15 amino acids. The chain's CDR3 is CASSYSTGANYGYTF. CDR3 bases: TGTGCCAGCAGTTACTCCACAGGAGCGAACTATGGCTACACCTTC.

The chain combines TRBV10-3 with TRBJ1-2, with D possibly being TRBD1 (5 bases). The V gene lost 7 bases and the J gene lost 8 bases, with 11 bases spanning the gap. Looked up from germline, CDR1 is ENHRY and CDR2 is SYGVKD. CDR3 length: 11 residues. The CDR3 spells CAINQGFGYTF. The CDR3 bases are TGTGCCATCAATCAGGGTTTCGGCTACACCTTC.

The chain joins TRBV19 to TRBJ2-7; 14 nucleotides match TRBD2. The CDR3 consists of 15 residues. CDR1 LNHDA and CDR2 SQIVND come from the germline V gene (reference sequence). Trimming took 6 bases from V and 5 from J; bases not matched to a gene: 6. CDR3 loop: CASSIPGLAGDEQYF. CDR3 bases: TGTGCCAGTAGCATTCCGGGACTAGCGGGAGACGAGCAGTACTTC.

V and J are TRBV4-3 and TRBJ1-6; 7 nucleotides align to TRBD1. Trimming removed 1 base from V and 6 bases from J; junction bases left unmatched: 3. The CDR3 has 15 residues. Per germline, CDR1 LGHNA and CDR2 YSLEER. In nucleotides, the CDR3 is TGCGCCAGCAGCCAAGCGCAGGGGGGTAATTCACCCCTCCACTTT. Its translation: CASSQAQGGNSPLHF.